A selection of T cell receptor beta chains follows, all from one sample in a study of response to subunit inactivated influenza vaccine. TCRdb re-called the RT-PCR reads with MiXCR, one entry per CDR3 protein. The sample lists hundreds of thousands of distinct CDR3 sequences; roughly 15% were seen once. This sample comprised PBMCs from blood, obtained 14 to 15 days before vaccination. All receptors derive from a man in his fifties who received an inactivated influenza vaccine. CDR3s include the opening cysteine and the closing phenylalanine or tryptophan. The order of the fields is V gene, clone size, D gene, J gene, CDR3 DNA, CDR3 protein. D genes are given only for firm matches. Rows may omit the clone size; those that give it use once, few, many or a size class.

v_gene: TRBV12-3/TRBV12-4
abundance: NA
d_gene: NA
j_gene: TRBJ2-1
CDR3nt: TGTGCCAGCTACAACAGGGGAGGGAAAGATGAGCAGTTCTTC
CDR3aa: CASYNRGGKDEQFF

v_gene: TRBV24-1
abundance: NA
d_gene: NA
j_gene: TRBJ2-1
CDR3nt: TGTGCCACCAGTGCCACCCAGAGCTCCTACAATGAGCAGTTCTTC
CDR3aa: CATSATQSSYNEQFF

v_gene: TRBV29-1
abundance: NA
d_gene: NA
j_gene: TRBJ2-2
CDR3nt: TGCAGCGTTGAAGAGAGAATAAACACCGGGGAGCTGTTTTTT
CDR3aa: CSVEERINTGELFF

v_gene: TRBV12-3/TRBV12-4
abundance: few
d_gene: NA
j_gene: TRBJ2-1
CDR3nt: TGTGCCAGCAGTTTATCTACCAGAACCAATGAGCAGTTCTTC
CDR3aa: CASSLSTRTNEQFF

v_gene: TRBV15
abundance: few
d_gene: NA
j_gene: TRBJ2-1
CDR3nt: TGTGCCACCAGCACAGAGGGGGGGCCCTACAATGAGCAGTTCTTC
CDR3aa: CATSTEGGPYNEQFF

v_gene: TRBV16
abundance: NA
d_gene: NA
j_gene: TRBJ1-1
CDR3nt: TGTGCCAGCAGCCACGGCGGCTTGGGCAGGAACACTGAAGCTTTCTTT
CDR3aa: CASSHGGLGRNTEAFF

v_gene: TRBV4-3
abundance: few
d_gene: TRBD2
j_gene: TRBJ2-7
CDR3nt: TGCGCCAGCAGCCCCAGACTAGCCGACGAGCAGTACTTC
CDR3aa: CASSPRLADEQYF

v_gene: TRBV5-1
abundance: few
d_gene: NA
j_gene: TRBJ2-5
CDR3nt: TGCGCCAGCAGCTTCGACGGACAATTCGCCCAGTACTTC
CDR3aa: CASSFDGQFAQYF

v_gene: TRBV6-9
abundance: few
d_gene: TRBD2
j_gene: TRBJ2-2
CDR3nt: TGTGCCACCAAGACTAGCGGGGATGGGCTCACCGGGGAGCTGTTTTTT
CDR3aa: CATKTSGDGLTGELFF

v_gene: TRBV7-9
abundance: many
d_gene: NA
j_gene: TRBJ2-5
CDR3nt: TGTGCCAGCACCGTGGGGCAAGAGACCCAGTACTTC
CDR3aa: CASTVGQETQYF

v_gene: TRBV7-9
abundance: NA
d_gene: TRBD1
j_gene: TRBJ1-1
CDR3nt: TGTGCCAGCAGCCACCGGCCGGACAGGGGAGCTTTCTTT
CDR3aa: CASSHRPDRGAFF

v_gene: TRBV6-1
abundance: NA
d_gene: NA
j_gene: TRBJ2-2
CDR3nt: TGTGCCAGCAGGTCGGGGCTTGCGAACACCGGGGAGCTGTTTTTT
CDR3aa: CASRSGLANTGELFF

v_gene: TRBV27
abundance: few
d_gene: TRBD1
j_gene: TRBJ2-5
CDR3nt: TGTGCCAGCAGTTCGGACAGGACAGGGGGGCCCCAAGAGACCCAGTACTTC
CDR3aa: CASSSDRTGGPQETQYF

v_gene: TRBV29-1
abundance: NA
d_gene: TRBD2
j_gene: TRBJ2-2
CDR3nt: TGCAGCGTTGAGACTAGCGGGAGTCGGGCCGGGGAGCTGTTTTTT
CDR3aa: CSVETSGSRAGELFF

v_gene: TRBV10-3
abundance: NA
d_gene: TRBD1
j_gene: TRBJ2-5
CDR3nt: TGTGCCACCGAATCCGGGACAGGTGGTGGGAAAGACGTAAGAGAGACCCAGTACTTC
CDR3aa: CATESGTGGGKDVRETQYF

v_gene: TRBV6-1
abundance: NA
d_gene: TRBD1
j_gene: TRBJ1-4
CDR3nt: TGTGCCAGCCAAACAGGGGGCGTGGGTGAAAAACTGTTTTTT
CDR3aa: CASQTGGVGEKLFF

v_gene: TRBV7-9
abundance: NA
d_gene: TRBD1
j_gene: TRBJ2-7
CDR3nt: TGTGCCAGCAGCCCCCGGACAGGGCTAAGGAACGAGCAGTACTTC
CDR3aa: CASSPRTGLRNEQYF

v_gene: TRBV20-1
abundance: few
d_gene: TRBD2
j_gene: TRBJ2-1
CDR3nt: TGCAGTGCTCCGGGACTAGCGGCCGACTCCTACAATGAGCAGTTCTTC
CDR3aa: CSAPGLAADSYNEQFF

v_gene: TRBV28
abundance: few
d_gene: TRBD1
j_gene: TRBJ2-5
CDR3nt: TGTGCCAGCAGGTCCGGGACAGGGCGAGAGACCCAGTACTTC
CDR3aa: CASRSGTGRETQYF

v_gene: TRBV3-1
abundance: few
d_gene: TRBD2
j_gene: TRBJ2-1
CDR3nt: TGTGCCAGCAGCCCCATGGCCGGGGGGGCCTCCTACAATGAGCAGTTCTTC
CDR3aa: CASSPMAGGASYNEQFF

v_gene: TRBV6-2/TRBV6-3
abundance: NA
d_gene: NA
j_gene: TRBJ2-1
CDR3nt: TGTGCCAGCAGTTACTTAACAGGGCGTAATGAGCAGTTCTTC
CDR3aa: CASSYLTGRNEQFF

v_gene: TRBV11-1
abundance: NA
d_gene: TRBD2
j_gene: TRBJ2-3
CDR3nt: TGTGCCAGCAGACGCTCGCTACTAGCGGGAGGGAGCACAGATACGCAGTATTTT
CDR3aa: CASRRSLLAGGSTDTQYF

v_gene: TRBV20-1
abundance: NA
d_gene: NA
j_gene: TRBJ1-4
CDR3nt: TGCAGTGCTAGTGACCCTAGTGGAACTAATGAAAAACTGTTTTTT
CDR3aa: CSASDPSGTNEKLFF

v_gene: TRBV15
abundance: NA
d_gene: NA
j_gene: TRBJ2-1
CDR3nt: TGTGCCACCAGCAGAGATGTGAGGCAAGCGGGCAATGAGCAGTTCTTC
CDR3aa: CATSRDVRQAGNEQFF